This T cell receptor beta chain was found in a study of identical twins listed by TCRdb under 2016. For context, the study as a whole: The study deep-sequenced TCR alpha and beta repertoires from monozygotic twins, unrelated adults of various ages and cord blood to test whether fetal clonotypes persist. Replicate twin experiments were performed at different times using different library preparation protocols to rule out contamination. General study outcomes and caveats: Compared with coincidental sharing between unrelated individuals, an excess of low generation-probability sequences was observed among out-of-frame TCR alpha sequences shared between twins. Fewer insertions were carried by abundant cord blood beta clonotypes, a similar but weaker trend appeared in young adult naive repertoires, and no such trend appeared in memory repertoires. Zero-insertion analyses could be partly confounded by invariant T cells such as MAIT and iNKT, although diverse VJ usage argued against such confounding for most clonotypes. Recombination models systematically underestimated out-of-frame TCR alpha sharing in monozygotic twins but agreed with sharing between unrelated individuals. Excess twin sharing in beta out-of-frame sequences was weaker because fewer shared sequences lowered the signal-to-noise ratio. Because the same donors could not be followed over many years, the conclusions relied on cross-sectional statistical analysis.

Every donor in the study was a healthy Caucasian. Miltenyi CD45RO+ enrichment and human naive T-cell isolation kits were used to isolate memory (CD45RO+) and naive T cells from PBMC. The method behind the library was 5' RACE. Sequenced using an Illumina HiSeq 2000. Template switching introduced a universal primer binding site; the final cDNA contained a unique molecular identifier, enabling accurate counting of TCR cDNA molecules. First-strand cDNA for TCR alpha and beta chains was synthesized from specific primers in the conserved constant-segment region. To control for contamination, every cDNA library carried two barcodes: a SMART-Mk sample barcode plus Illumina barcodes. TruSeq adapter sequences, together with Illumina sample barcodes, were added in two successive PCR steps. The Illumina HiSeq platform was used with custom primers to sequence TCR alpha and beta cDNA libraries. Regarding the original processing steps: Unique molecular identifiers were extracted from raw reads with MiGEC, and CDR3 positions were determined with MiXCR. Recombination models were inferred per individual with the repgenHMM and IGoR tools using an EM algorithm. The analysis of shared clonotypes was done with the tcR package in R, with sharing normalized by the product of cloneset sizes. To study raw recombination without the effects of thymic and clonal selection, out-of-frame nonproductive sequences were analyzed. TCRdb passed the public sequencing reads through fastp at Q25 and MiXCR, retaining productive beta sequences. Each CDR3 protein gets just one entry, which takes the most common genes and DNA from the rows behind it. These V and J calls are TCRdb output, not the study's own analysis. Within this sample are approximately 150,000 distinct CDR3 sequences, with roughly 3.5% of them counted one time only. The top ten clones comprise around 8% of the sample.

This clonotype was detected ten times or more. It lacks a known antigen. The record has no base qualities; no much larger clone is one base away. Including cysteine and phenylalanine, the CDR3 has 12 amino acids. Only CDR3 DNA remains: 36 bases, in frame from the first base. V and J are truncated by 6 bases and 2 bases respectively, leaving an intervening sequence of 5 bases. The germline V gene encodes CDR1 MNHEY and CDR2 SVGAGI. The V gene is TRBV6-5 and the J gene is TRBJ1-5, with no reliable assignment of the D segment. The sequence came from a man aged 18 to 29 in good health. The sample consisted of memory T cells sorted from blood. The cell subset or site label, read with the paper, signifies: CD45RO+ enriched T cells. The sequenced DNA is TGTGCCAGCAGCACCGGCAATCAGCCCCAGCATTTT. This yields the protein CASSTGNQPQHF.